This is a list of T cell receptor beta chains from one sample in a study of esophageal squamous cell carcinoma tumors. TCRdb re-called the 5' RACE reads with MiXCR, one entry per CDR3 protein. The profile shows about 5,600 distinct CDR3 sequences, approximately 23% of them singletons. Sequenced input: tumor tissue. These receptors were collected from a man aged 45 to 85 with esophageal squamous cell carcinoma. Each CDR3 is given with its conserved first and last residue. Each record gives: J gene, D gene, V gene, clone size, CDR3 protein, CDR3 DNA. D genes are given only for firm matches. Clone size is not always given. Where it is, it says once, few, many or a class for expanded clones.

j_call: TRBJ2-3; d_call: TRBD2; v_call: TRBV20-1; clone_size: medium-sized; cdr3_aa: CSARAGLAGGLDTQYF; cdr3_nt: TGCAGTGCTAGAGCCGGACTAGCGGGAGGGCTGGATACGCAGTATTTT
j_call: TRBJ2-7; d_call: .; v_call: TRBV20-1; clone_size: large; cdr3_aa: CSAKDTAANEQYF; cdr3_nt: TGCAGTGCTAAGGACACAGCCGCAAACGAGCAGTACTTC
j_call: TRBJ2-1; d_call: TRBD2; v_call: TRBV19; clone_size: few; cdr3_aa: CASSKGGRAHNEQFF; cdr3_nt: TGTGCCAGTAGTAAGGGCGGGAGGGCCCACAATGAGCAGTTCTTC
j_call: TRBJ2-3; d_call: .; v_call: TRBV27; clone_size: .; cdr3_aa: CASSRRKGIFSTDTQYF; cdr3_nt: TGTGCCAGCAGTCGCCGAAAGGGGATTTTTAGCACAGATACGCAGTATTTT
j_call: TRBJ2-3; d_call: .; v_call: TRBV3-1; clone_size: large; cdr3_aa: CASSIEGGTDTQYF; cdr3_nt: TGTGCCAGCAGCATAGAGGGGGGCACAGATACGCAGTATTTT
j_call: TRBJ2-2; d_call: TRBD2; v_call: TRBV7-9; clone_size: few; cdr3_aa: CASSLPLAGLSGTGELFF; cdr3_nt: TGTGCCAGCAGCTTACCACTAGCGGGGCTTTCGGGCACCGGGGAGCTGTTTTTT
j_call: TRBJ2-6; d_call: .; v_call: TRBV10-3; clone_size: few; cdr3_aa: CAISGRDSGANVLTF; cdr3_nt: TGTGCCATCAGTGGTCGGGACTCTGGGGCCAACGTCCTGACTTTC
j_call: TRBJ1-5; d_call: .; v_call: TRBV7-9; clone_size: few; cdr3_aa: CASSPPGQPQHF; cdr3_nt: TGTGCCAGCAGCCCGCCCGGGCAGCCCCAGCATTTT
j_call: TRBJ2-3; d_call: .; v_call: TRBV28; clone_size: few; cdr3_aa: CASSPWGTQYF; cdr3_nt: TGTGCCAGCAGCCCGTGGGGAACGCAGTATTTT
j_call: TRBJ1-2; d_call: .; v_call: TRBV20-1; clone_size: medium-sized; cdr3_aa: CSASPGAASYGYTF; cdr3_nt: TGCAGTGCTAGCCCAGGGGCTGCTAGCTATGGCTACACCTTC
j_call: TRBJ1-2; d_call: .; v_call: TRBV10-2; clone_size: .; cdr3_aa: CASSPVREDSIYGYTF; cdr3_nt: TGCGCCAGCAGTCCGGTCCGGGAAGATTCCATCTATGGCTACACCTTC
j_call: TRBJ2-5; d_call: TRBD1; v_call: TRBV5-1; clone_size: .; cdr3_aa: CASSLNRGETQYF; cdr3_nt: TGCGCCAGCAGCTTGAACAGGGGGGAGACCCAGTACTTC
j_call: TRBJ1-3; d_call: TRBD1; v_call: TRBV28; clone_size: .; cdr3_aa: CASRPIQGLGNTIYF; cdr3_nt: TGTGCCAGCAGGCCGATACAGGGGTTGGGAAACACCATATATTTT
j_call: TRBJ2-3; d_call: TRBD2; v_call: TRBV5-4; clone_size: many; cdr3_aa: CASSPGLAGDTDTQYF; cdr3_nt: TGTGCCAGCAGCCCAGGACTAGCGGGAGACACAGATACGCAGTATTTT
j_call: TRBJ2-5; d_call: .; v_call: TRBV3-1; clone_size: few; cdr3_aa: CASSQGWSETQYF; cdr3_nt: TGTGCCAGCAGCCAAGGTTGGTCTGAGACCCAGTACTTC
j_call: TRBJ1-6; d_call: .; v_call: TRBV6-6; clone_size: large; cdr3_aa: CASRYPGLESPLHF; cdr3_nt: TGTGCCAGCAGATATCCGGGACTAGAATCACCCCTCCACTTT
j_call: TRBJ2-2; d_call: TRBD1; v_call: TRBV19; clone_size: few; cdr3_aa: CASRGQGETGELFF; cdr3_nt: TGTGCCAGTAGGGGACAGGGGGAAACCGGGGAGCTGTTTTTT
j_call: TRBJ2-7; d_call: TRBD2; v_call: TRBV10-3; clone_size: .; cdr3_aa: CAIRGLAGMSYEQYF; cdr3_nt: TGTGCCATCAGGGGACTAGCGGGAATGTCCTACGAGCAGTACTTC
j_call: TRBJ2-3; d_call: TRBD2; v_call: TRBV7-2; clone_size: medium-sized; cdr3_aa: CASSPPNRVLAGVADTQYF; cdr3_nt: TGTGCCAGCAGCCCCCCAAACCGAGTTCTAGCGGGAGTTGCAGATACGCAGTATTTT
j_call: TRBJ2-1; d_call: TRBD2; v_call: TRBV5-4; clone_size: .; cdr3_aa: CASSSPFSGRSSNEQFF; cdr3_nt: TGTGCCAGCAGCAGTCCATTTAGCGGGAGGTCGAGCAATGAGCAGTTCTTC
j_call: TRBJ1-1; d_call: TRBD1; v_call: TRBV28; clone_size: .; cdr3_aa: CASSFLVQGTMNTEAFF; cdr3_nt: TGTGCCAGCAGCTTCCTGGTACAGGGGACCATGAACACTGAAGCTTTCTTT
j_call: TRBJ2-5; d_call: .; v_call: TRBV27; clone_size: medium-sized; cdr3_aa: CASSPDNFQETQYF; cdr3_nt: TGTGCCAGCAGCCCTGACAACTTCCAAGAGACCCAGTACTTC
j_call: TRBJ2-1; d_call: TRBD2; v_call: TRBV6-4; clone_size: few; cdr3_aa: CASSERGLAGVHEQFF; cdr3_nt: TGTGCCAGCAGTGAAAGGGGACTAGCGGGAGTCCATGAGCAGTTCTTC
j_call: TRBJ1-2; d_call: .; v_call: TRBV29-1; clone_size: .; cdr3_aa: CSVSSRGNYGYTF; cdr3_nt: TGCAGCGTCTCTTCTCGGGGGAACTATGGCTACACCTTC
j_call: TRBJ1-2; d_call: .; v_call: TRBV24-1; clone_size: few; cdr3_aa: CATSDRHHAVDTF; cdr3_nt: TGTGCCACCAGTGATAGGCATCATGCAGTCGACACCTTC
j_call: TRBJ2-3; d_call: .; v_call: TRBV2; clone_size: .; cdr3_aa: CASSEITDTQYF; cdr3_nt: TGTGCCAGCTCAGAGATCACAGATACGCAGTATTTT
j_call: TRBJ2-7; d_call: .; v_call: TRBV30; clone_size: few; cdr3_aa: CAWSSDSYEQYF; cdr3_nt: TGTGCCTGGAGTTCCGACAGCTACGAGCAGTACTTC
j_call: TRBJ2-1; d_call: TRBD2; v_call: TRBV7-2; clone_size: .; cdr3_aa: CASMGGGLAEFRSYNEQFF; cdr3_nt: TGTGCCAGCATGGGAGGGGGACTAGCGGAGTTTAGGTCCTACAATGAGCAGTTCTTC
j_call: TRBJ2-7; d_call: .; v_call: TRBV5-5; clone_size: few; cdr3_aa: CASSLWGNEQYF; cdr3_nt: TGTGCCAGCAGCTTGTGGGGGAACGAGCAGTACTTC
j_call: TRBJ2-1; d_call: .; v_call: TRBV9; clone_size: large; cdr3_aa: CASSALGDSFIEQFF; cdr3_nt: TGTGCCAGCAGCGCCCTGGGGGACTCCTTCATAGAGCAGTTCTTC
j_call: TRBJ1-5; d_call: .; v_call: TRBV7-9; clone_size: .; cdr3_aa: CASSSPPLRPQHF; cdr3_nt: TGTGCCAGCAGCTCCCCTCCCTTGCGGCCCCAGCATTTT
j_call: TRBJ2-2; d_call: .; v_call: TRBV29-1; clone_size: .; cdr3_aa: CSASQGYGTRELFF; cdr3_nt: TGCAGCGCATCACAGGGGTACGGCACCCGGGAGCTGTTTTTC
j_call: TRBJ2-7; d_call: TRBD1; v_call: TRBV6-5; clone_size: .; cdr3_aa: CASSYSMGGTGRNEQYF; cdr3_nt: TGTGCCAGCAGTTACTCGATGGGGGGGACAGGGAGAAACGAGCAGTACTTC
j_call: TRBJ2-5; d_call: TRBD1; v_call: TRBV6-6; clone_size: few; cdr3_aa: CASSYNTGGVQETQYF; cdr3_nt: TGTGCCAGCAGTTACAACACAGGGGGTGTCCAAGAGACCCAGTACTTC
j_call: TRBJ2-6; d_call: .; v_call: TRBV6-6; clone_size: .; cdr3_aa: CASSYSVAGSGANVRTF; cdr3_nt: TGTGCCAGCAGCTACTCGGTCGCCGGCTCTGGGGCCAACGTCCGGACTTTC